This T cell receptor beta chain was retrieved from a study of blood T cell repertoires in COVID-19. Germline-derived CDR1 and CDR2 are DFQATT and SNEGSKA (reference sequence). Between the trimmed V and J ends, which lost 3 bases and 5 bases, there was a span of 28 bases. The CDR3 length is 18 residues. This clone was observed a handful of times. Measured with immunoSEQ multiplex PCR; TCRdb has only the in-frame clones, and not every one. Counted here are some 64,000 clones, more than 70% occurring once; the ten biggest clones make up about 15%. This TCR was sampled from a man aged 60 to 69 with COVID-19, enrolled during active disease. The J gene is TRBJ1-2, the V gene TRBV20-1, with a tentative D call TRBD1 (6 bases). The specimen was peripheral blood. The CDR3 DNA follows: TGCAGTGCTAGTGATACCGGGGGGCCTGATAACCCTTCTTATGGCTACACCTTC. Translated, it gives CSASDTGGPDNPSYGYTF.